This paragraph reports one TCR beta chain. Its antigen target is currently unknown. Base-call qualities are not available, and no considerably larger clone is one nucleotide away. This specimen comes from a study of blood T cell repertoires in COVID-19 (dated by TCRdb to the early 2020s). Background for the entire study: Samples from collaborators originated in the United States, Italy and Spain and spanned both the acute and convalescent phases of COVID-19. The prospective study material was composed of cDNA or gDNA derived from T cells, B-cell-depleted T cells, or PBMCs. Deeply sampled blood TCRbeta repertoires from subjects exposed to, actively infected with, or recovered from COVID-19 were included in the dataset. A freely available public database, intended as a resource for researchers studying the immune response to SARS-CoV-2, is where the repertoires were released. The samples were drawn from the first 160 participants of the ongoing ImmuneRACE study and from under 1,500 subjects provided by 6 global collaborators. A de-identified subject ID, COVID-19 status, age in years and sex were almost always included in the sample metadata. Where available, HLA class I and class II types were taken from metadata supplied by the sample provider and were not determined by assay-based typing. The paper's findings and limits, for the study overall: How much clinical and demographic metadata was included differed by source and by participant, and the metadata was provided uncurated.

TCRbeta CDR3 regions were amplified from genomic DNA using the immunoSEQ Assay, a bias-controlled multiplex PCR. In the paper's pipeline: Within the assay, amplification of reference gene primers was used to estimate how many nucleated cells each sample contained. Sequence reads were collapsed and filtered to measure the absolute abundance of every unique TCRbeta CDR3 rearrangement. For each sample, productive Simpson clonality was calculated as the square root of Simpson's diversity index across productive rearrangements. What TCRdb holds here is the immuneACCESS table cut down to in-frame rearrangements. Part of the clones is not present; checked against another copy, under half of the missing clones reflect an unresolved V gene, and the others are unexplained. For V, J and clone size, that table is used; D and trimming come from the DNA. A total of 200,000 to 250,000 clones appear in this sample, approximately 89% of them only once. The ten largest clones represent roughly 3.7% of the sample.

Participants in the prospective study were enrolled through a virtual design, were aged roughly 18 to 90 years, and lived in approximately 25 United States geographic areas. To assign participants to cohorts, the prospective study relied on clinical history that participants themselves reported in a screening survey and a study questionnaire. Exposed participants had been in contact with someone with a PCR-confirmed or clinician-diagnosed COVID-19 case within 2 weeks of study entry. In the prospective study, mobile phlebotomists collected whole blood, serum and a nasopharyngeal or oropharyngeal swab from each participant. Participants in the prospective study had the option to provide additional blood draws and questionnaires over a roughly 2-month period. Blood samples from the prospective study were shipped frozen or at room temperature prior to DNA extraction. The V and J ends are trimmed by 4 bases and 8 bases, leaving 17 bases between them. Inclusive of the bounding cysteine and phenylalanine, the CDR3 is 14 residues long. Only the CDR3 DNA stays, 42 bases, in frame from base 1. CDR1 and CDR2, looked up from the germline V gene, are SGHDN and FVKESK.

This chain is built from TRBV14 and TRBJ1-2, and TRBD1 may be the D gene, going by 6 matching bases. Sequenced sample: PBMCs or T cells enriched from blood (not recorded which). The TCR comes from a woman aged 25-40 years who had been exposed to COVID-19. This receptor carries the CDR3 CASSPRGGARGYTF. In nucleotides, the sequence is TGTGCCAGCAGCCCCCGGGGGGGGGCAAGAGGCTACACCTTC. Where the CDR3 stops, the reference TRBV14 and TRBJ1-2 genes take over; the full variable domain is EAGVTQFPSHSVIEKGQTVTLRCDPISGHDNLYWYRRVMGKEIKFLLHFVKESKQDESGMPNNRFLAERTGGTYSTLKVQPAELEDSGVYFCASSPRGGARGYTFGSGTRLTVV.